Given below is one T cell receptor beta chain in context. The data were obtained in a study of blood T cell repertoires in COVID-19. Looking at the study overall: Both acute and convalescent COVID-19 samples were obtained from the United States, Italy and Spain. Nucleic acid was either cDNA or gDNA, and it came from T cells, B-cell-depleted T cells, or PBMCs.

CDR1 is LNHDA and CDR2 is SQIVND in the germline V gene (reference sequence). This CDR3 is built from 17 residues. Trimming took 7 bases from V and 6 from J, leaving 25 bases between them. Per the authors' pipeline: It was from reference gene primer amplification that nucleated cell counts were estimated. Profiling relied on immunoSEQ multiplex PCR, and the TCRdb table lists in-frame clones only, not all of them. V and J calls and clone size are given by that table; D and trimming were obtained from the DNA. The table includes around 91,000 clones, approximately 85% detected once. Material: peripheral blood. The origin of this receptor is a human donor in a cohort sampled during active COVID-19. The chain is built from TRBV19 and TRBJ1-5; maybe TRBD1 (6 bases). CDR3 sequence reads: CASTRNVAGAPGQPQHF. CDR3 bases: TGTGCCAGTACTCGTAACGTCGCAGGGGCCCCCGGTCAGCCCCAGCATTTT.